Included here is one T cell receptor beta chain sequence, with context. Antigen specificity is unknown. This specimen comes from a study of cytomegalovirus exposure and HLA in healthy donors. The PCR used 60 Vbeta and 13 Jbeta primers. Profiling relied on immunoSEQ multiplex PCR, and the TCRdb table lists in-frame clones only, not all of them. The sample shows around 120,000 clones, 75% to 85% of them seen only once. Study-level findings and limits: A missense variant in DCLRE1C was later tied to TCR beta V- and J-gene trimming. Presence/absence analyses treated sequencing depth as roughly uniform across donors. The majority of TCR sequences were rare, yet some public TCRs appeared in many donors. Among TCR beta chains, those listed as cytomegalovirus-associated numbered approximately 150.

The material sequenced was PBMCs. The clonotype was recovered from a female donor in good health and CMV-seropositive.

Here the CDR3 reads CAINRGQRNTEAFF. CDR3 nucleotides: TGTGCCATCAACCGGGGACAGCGAAACACTGAAGCTTTCTTT. The V and J genes are TRBV6-1 and TRBJ1-1; 7 bases match TRBD1. The CDR3 loop spans 14 amino acids. With 10 bases clipped from V and 2 bases from J, the junction kept 10 bases outside the gene matches. Per germline, CDR1 MNHNS and CDR2 SASEGT.